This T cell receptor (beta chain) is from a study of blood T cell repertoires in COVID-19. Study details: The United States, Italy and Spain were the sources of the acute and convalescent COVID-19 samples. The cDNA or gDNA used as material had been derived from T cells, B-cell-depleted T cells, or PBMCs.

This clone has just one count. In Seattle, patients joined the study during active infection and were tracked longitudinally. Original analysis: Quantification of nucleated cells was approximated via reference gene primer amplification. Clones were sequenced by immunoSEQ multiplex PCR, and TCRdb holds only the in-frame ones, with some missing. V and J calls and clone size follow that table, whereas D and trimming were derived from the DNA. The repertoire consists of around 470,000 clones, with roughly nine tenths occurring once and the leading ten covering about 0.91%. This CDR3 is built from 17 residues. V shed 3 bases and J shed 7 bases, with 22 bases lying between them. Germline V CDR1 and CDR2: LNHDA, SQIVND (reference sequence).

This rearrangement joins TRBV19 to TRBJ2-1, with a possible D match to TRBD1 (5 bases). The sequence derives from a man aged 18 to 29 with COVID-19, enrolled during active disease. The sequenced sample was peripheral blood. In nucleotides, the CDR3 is TGTGCCAGTAGTATCAGGGTGGGCGGCCTACTGGGGAATGAGCAGTTCTTC. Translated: CASSIRVGGLLGNEQFF.